This T cell receptor (beta chain) was found in a study of T cell responses to AZD1222 COVID-19 vaccine. As for this clone: Its antigen is currently unknown.

V gave up 5 bases and J gave up 3 bases, with 2 bases separating them. The CDR3 totals 11 residues. Germline V gene lookup returns CDR1 MDHEN and CDR2 SYDVKM. The method was immunoSEQ multiplex PCR; TCRdb's version includes in-frame clones alone and lacks a portion of them. Of 100,000 to 150,000 clones in the sample, about nine tenths were seen once. Findings of the study overall: Dominant at 160-218 and 743-854, vaccine-associated CD4 TCRs also spanned spike. There were repertoire samples only from the period after the peak T cell response.

The sample was peripheral blood, taken on day 0 of AZD1222 vaccination. The V call is TRBV28, the J call TRBJ1-5; D gene uncertain. This clonotype was obtained from an adult in good health. This chain's CDR3 is CASSVNQPQHF. The CDR3 DNA reads as TGTGCCAGCAGTGTCAATCAGCCCCAGCATTTT.